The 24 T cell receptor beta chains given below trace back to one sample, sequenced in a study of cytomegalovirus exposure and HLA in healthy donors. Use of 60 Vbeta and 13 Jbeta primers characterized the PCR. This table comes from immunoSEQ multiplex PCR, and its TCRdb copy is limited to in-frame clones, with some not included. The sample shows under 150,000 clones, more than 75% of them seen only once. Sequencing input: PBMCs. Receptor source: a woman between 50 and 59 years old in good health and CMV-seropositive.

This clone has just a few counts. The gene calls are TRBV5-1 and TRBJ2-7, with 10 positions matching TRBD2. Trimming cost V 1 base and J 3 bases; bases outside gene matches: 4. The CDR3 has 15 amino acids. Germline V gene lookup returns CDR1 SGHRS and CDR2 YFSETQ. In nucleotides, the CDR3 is TGCGCCAGCAGCTTGACTAGCGGGACGATCTACGAGCAGTACTTC. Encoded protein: CASSLTSGTIYEQYF.

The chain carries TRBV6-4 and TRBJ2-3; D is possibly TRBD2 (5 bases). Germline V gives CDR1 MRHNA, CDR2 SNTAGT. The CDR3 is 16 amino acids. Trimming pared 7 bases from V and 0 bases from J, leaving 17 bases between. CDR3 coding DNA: TGTGCCAGCAACTTGCGGGCCCTCCCTAGCACAGATACGCAGTATTTT. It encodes CASNLRALPSTDTQYF.

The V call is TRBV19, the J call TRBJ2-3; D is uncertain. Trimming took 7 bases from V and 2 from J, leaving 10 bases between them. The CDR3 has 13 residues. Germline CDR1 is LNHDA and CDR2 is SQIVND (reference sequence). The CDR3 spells CASTSLTTDTQYF. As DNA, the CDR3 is TGTGCCAGTACCTCCCTAACCACAGATACGCAGTATTTT.

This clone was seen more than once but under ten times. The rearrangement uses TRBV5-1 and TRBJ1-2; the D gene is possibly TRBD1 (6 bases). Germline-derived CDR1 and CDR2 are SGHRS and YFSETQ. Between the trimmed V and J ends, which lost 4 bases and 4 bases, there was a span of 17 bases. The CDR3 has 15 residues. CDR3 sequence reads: CASSREAGESYGYTF. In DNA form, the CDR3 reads TGCGCCAGCAGCCGGGAGGCAGGGGAGAGCTATGGCTACACCTTC. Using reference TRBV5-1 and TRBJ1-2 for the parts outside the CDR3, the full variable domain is KAGVTQTPRYLIKTRGQQVTLSCSPISGHRSVSWYQQTPGQGLQFLFEYFSETQRNKGNFPGRFSGRQFSNSRSEMNVSTLELGDSALYLCASSREAGESYGYTFGSGTRLTVV.

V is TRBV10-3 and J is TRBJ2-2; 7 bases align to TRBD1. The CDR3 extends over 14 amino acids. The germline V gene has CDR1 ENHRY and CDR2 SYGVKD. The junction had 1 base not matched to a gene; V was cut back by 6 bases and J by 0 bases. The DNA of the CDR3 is TGTGCCATCAGCGGGACAGCGAACACCGGGGAGCTGTTTTTT. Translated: CAISGTANTGELFF.

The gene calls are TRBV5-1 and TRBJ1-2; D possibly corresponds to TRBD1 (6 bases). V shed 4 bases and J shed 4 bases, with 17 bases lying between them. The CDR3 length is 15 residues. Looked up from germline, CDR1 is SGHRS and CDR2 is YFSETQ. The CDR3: CASSPGGQLPYGYTF. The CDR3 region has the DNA TGCGCCAGCAGCCCCGGAGGACAGTTACCCTATGGCTACACCTTC.

The CDR3 spells CASSQLAGAGETQYF. CDR3 DNA: TGTGCCAGCAGCCAACTAGCGGGGGCCGGGGAGACCCAGTACTTC. V usage is TRBV28 and J usage is TRBJ2-5; 11 bases line up with TRBD2. J lost 5 bases, V lost 6 bases, and 8 bases had no gene match. CDR3 length: 15 residues. CDR1 and CDR2 from the germline V gene are MDHEN and SYDVKM.

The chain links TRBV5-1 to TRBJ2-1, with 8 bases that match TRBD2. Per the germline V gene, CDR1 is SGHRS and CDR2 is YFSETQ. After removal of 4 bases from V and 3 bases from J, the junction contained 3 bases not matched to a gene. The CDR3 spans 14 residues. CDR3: CASSESGSYNEQFF. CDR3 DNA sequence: TGCGCCAGCAGCGAAAGCGGGAGCTACAATGAGCAGTTCTTC.

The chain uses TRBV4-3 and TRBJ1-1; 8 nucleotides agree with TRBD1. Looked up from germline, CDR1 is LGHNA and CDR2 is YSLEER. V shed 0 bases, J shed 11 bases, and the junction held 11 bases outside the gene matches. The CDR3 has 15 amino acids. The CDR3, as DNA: TGCGCCAGCAGCCAAGAGCCAGGGCAGGGGGCGTCGGCTTTCTTT. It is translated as CASSQEPGQGASAFF.

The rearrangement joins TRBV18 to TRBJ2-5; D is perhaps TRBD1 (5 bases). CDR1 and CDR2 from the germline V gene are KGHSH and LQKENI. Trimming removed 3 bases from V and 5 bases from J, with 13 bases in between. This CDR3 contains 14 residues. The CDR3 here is CASSPSRDAETQYF. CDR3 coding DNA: TGTGCCAGCTCACCGTCCAGGGATGCTGAGACCCAGTACTTC.

CDR3 DNA: TGTGCCTGGAGCGGGACAGGGAGCACTGAAGCTTTCTTT. It codes for CAWSGTGSTEAFF. The gene calls are TRBV30 and TRBJ1-1; 9 bases are a match to TRBD1. CDR3 length: 13 residues. Germline CDR1 is GTSNPN and CDR2 is SVGIG (reference sequence). Losses at the gene ends were 3 bases for V and 4 bases for J; bases not matched to a gene: 3.

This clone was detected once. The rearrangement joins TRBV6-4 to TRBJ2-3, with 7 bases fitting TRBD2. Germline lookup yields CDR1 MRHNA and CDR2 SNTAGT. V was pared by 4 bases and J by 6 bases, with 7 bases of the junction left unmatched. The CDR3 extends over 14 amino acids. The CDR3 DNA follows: TGTGCCAGCAGTGCGACTAGCCATGGCGATACGCAGTATTTT. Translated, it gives CASSATSHGDTQYF.

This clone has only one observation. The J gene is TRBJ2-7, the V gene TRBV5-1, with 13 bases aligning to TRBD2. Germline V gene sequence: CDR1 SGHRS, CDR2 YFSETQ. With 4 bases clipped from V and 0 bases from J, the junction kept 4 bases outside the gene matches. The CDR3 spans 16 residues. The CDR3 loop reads CASSARLAGGSYEQYF. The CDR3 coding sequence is TGCGCCAGCAGCGCCAGACTAGCGGGGGGCTCCTACGAGCAGTACTTC.

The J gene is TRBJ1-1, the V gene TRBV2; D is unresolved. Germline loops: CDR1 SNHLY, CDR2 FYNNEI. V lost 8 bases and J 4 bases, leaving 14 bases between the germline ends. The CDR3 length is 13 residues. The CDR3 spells CASGGEGSTEAFF. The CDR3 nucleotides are TGTGCCAGCGGTGGGGAAGGGAGCACTGAAGCTTTCTTT.

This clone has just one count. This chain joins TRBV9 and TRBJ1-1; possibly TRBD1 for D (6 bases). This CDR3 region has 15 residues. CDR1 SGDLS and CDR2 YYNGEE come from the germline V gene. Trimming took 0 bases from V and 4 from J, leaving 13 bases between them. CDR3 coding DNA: TGTGCCAGCAGCGTAGTAGGGGGTCTTGGCACTGAAGCTTTCTTT. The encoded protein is CASSVVGGLGTEAFF.

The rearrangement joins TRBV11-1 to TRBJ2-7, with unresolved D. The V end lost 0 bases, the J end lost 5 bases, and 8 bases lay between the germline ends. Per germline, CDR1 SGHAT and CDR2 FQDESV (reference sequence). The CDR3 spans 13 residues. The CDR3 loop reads CASSLALRNEQYF. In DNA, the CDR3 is TGTGCCAGCAGCTTAGCTCTACGAAACGAGCAGTACTTC.

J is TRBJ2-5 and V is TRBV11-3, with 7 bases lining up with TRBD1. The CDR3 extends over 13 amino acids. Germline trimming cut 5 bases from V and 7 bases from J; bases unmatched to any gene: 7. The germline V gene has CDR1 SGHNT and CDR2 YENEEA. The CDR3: CASSATGKGTQYF. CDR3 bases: TGTGCCAGCAGCGCGACAGGGAAAGGGACCCAGTACTTC.

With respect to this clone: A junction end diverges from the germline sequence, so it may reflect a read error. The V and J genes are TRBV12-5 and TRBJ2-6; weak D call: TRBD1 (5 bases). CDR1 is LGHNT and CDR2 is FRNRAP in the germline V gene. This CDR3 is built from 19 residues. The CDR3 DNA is TGTGCTAGTGGTTTGGTAACCGAGCTAAGACTCTCTGGGGCCAACGGCCTGACTTTC. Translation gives CASGLVTELRLSGANGLTF.

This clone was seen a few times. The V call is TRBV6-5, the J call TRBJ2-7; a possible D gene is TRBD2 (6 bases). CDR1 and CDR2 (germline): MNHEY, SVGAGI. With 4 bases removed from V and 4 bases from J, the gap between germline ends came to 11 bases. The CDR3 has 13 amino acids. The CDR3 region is CASSSPGDYEQYF. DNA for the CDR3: TGTGCCAGCAGTTCCCCGGGAGATTACGAGCAGTACTTC.

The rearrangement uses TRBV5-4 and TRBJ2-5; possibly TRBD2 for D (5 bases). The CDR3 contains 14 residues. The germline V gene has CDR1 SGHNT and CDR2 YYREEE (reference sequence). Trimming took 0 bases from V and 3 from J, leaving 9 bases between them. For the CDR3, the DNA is TGTGCCAGCAGCTTGGGGGGAGCTAAAGAGACCCAGTACTTC. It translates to CASSLGGAKETQYF.

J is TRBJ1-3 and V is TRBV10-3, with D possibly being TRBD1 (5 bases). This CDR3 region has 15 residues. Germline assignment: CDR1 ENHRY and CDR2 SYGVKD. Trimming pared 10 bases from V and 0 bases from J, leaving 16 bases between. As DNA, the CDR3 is TGTGCCACCCGGGACTCACTTTTCTCTGGAAACACCATATATTTT. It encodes CATRDSLFSGNTIYF.

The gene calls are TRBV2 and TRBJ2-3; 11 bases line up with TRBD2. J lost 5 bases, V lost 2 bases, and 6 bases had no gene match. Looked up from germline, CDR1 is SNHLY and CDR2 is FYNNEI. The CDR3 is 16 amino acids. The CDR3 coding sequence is TGTGCCAGCAGTGAATCACGGCTAGCGGGGGGAGATACGCAGTATTTT. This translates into CASSESRLAGGDTQYF.

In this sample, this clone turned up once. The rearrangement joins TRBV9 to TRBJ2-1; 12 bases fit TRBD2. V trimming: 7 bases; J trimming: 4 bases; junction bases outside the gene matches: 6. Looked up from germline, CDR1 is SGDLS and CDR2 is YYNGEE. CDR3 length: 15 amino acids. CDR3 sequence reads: CASATSGSGYNEQFF. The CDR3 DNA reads TGTGCCAGCGCGACTAGCGGGAGTGGTTACAATGAGCAGTTCTTC.

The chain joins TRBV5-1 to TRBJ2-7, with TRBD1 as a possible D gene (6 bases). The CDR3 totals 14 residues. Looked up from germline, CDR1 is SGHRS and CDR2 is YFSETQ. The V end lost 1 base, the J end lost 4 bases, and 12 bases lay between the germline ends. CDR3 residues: CASSLRGHQYEQYF. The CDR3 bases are TGCGCCAGCAGCTTGAGGGGACACCAGTACGAGCAGTACTTC.